One and the same sample provided the 26 T cell receptor beta chains below, sequenced in a study of blood T cell repertoires in COVID-19. This table comes from immunoSEQ multiplex PCR, and its TCRdb copy is limited to in-frame clones, with some not included. The sample holds about 330,000 clones, about 89% seen once. Sequencing input: peripheral blood. The origin of the receptors is a man aged 18 to 35 who had recovered from COVID-19.

The chain carries TRBV3-1 (or the pseudogene TRBV3-2) and TRBJ1-1, with D unresolved. The V end was cut by 5 bases, the J end by 1 base, with 20 bases between. This CDR3 spans 17 amino acids. CDR1 LGHDT and CDR2 YNNKEL come from the germline V gene (reference sequence). The CDR3 DNA follows: TGTGCCAGCAGCTGCGGCCGGGGAAGGTTCGAGAACACTGAAGCTTTCTTT. It encodes CASSCGRGRFENTEAFF.

The rearrangement links TRBV6-6 to TRBJ2-5; TRBD1 might be the D (5 bases). The CDR3 length is 13 residues. V was cut by 8 bases and J by 5 bases, with 15 bases left in between. CDR1 MNHNY and CDR2 SVGAGI come from the germline V gene (reference sequence). The CDR3 reads CASVLSGIETQYF. The CDR3 DNA is TGTGCCAGCGTACTTTCAGGGATTGAGACCCAGTACTTC.

This chain uses TRBV7-3 with TRBJ2-3; D is perhaps TRBD2 (6 bases). The CDR3 has 14 residues. The ends were cut back, 5 bases at V and 1 base at J, with 10 bases in the middle. CDR1 and CDR2 from the germline V gene are SGHTA and FQGTGA. DNA for the CDR3: TGTGCCAGCAGCGTTGGAGGGGGCACAGATACGCAGTATTTT. Protein sequence: CASSVGGGTDTQYF.

This clone has only a few counts. The V gene is TRBV7-3, the J gene TRBJ1-1; D may be TRBD1 (6 bases). The V gene lost 4 bases and the J gene lost 7 bases, with 13 bases spanning the gap. There are 13 residues in the CDR3. The germline gives CDR1 SGHTA, CDR2 FQGTGA. This CDR3 reads CASSYGGADEAFF. CDR3 coding DNA: TGTGCCAGCAGCTACGGGGGGGCAGATGAAGCTTTCTTT.

CDR3 coding DNA: TGTGCCAGCAGCTTAGGAGGGGGCGATGAGCAGTTCTTC. Translating it yields CASSLGGGDEQFF. V gene TRBV7-9 combines with J gene TRBJ2-1, with 7 bases identical to TRBD1. Germline loops: CDR1 SEHNR, CDR2 FQNEAQ (reference sequence). V was clipped by 1 base and J by 8 bases; unmatched bases: 2. CDR3 length: 13 residues.

The chain couples TRBV9 to TRBJ2-3, with TRBD1 as a possible D gene (7 bases). CDR3 size: 15 residues. The V and J ends lost 3 bases and 1 base respectively, with 12 bases between them. Germline-derived CDR1 and CDR2 are SGDLS and YYNGEE. The CDR3 protein is CASSAEGQRTDTQYF. The CDR3 nucleotides read TGTGCCAGCAGCGCGGAGGGACAGCGCACAGATACGCAGTATTTT.

This clone was seen only a few times. This specimen includes other DNA sequences encoding the same CDR3. J is TRBJ2-7 and V is TRBV6-5; D is undetermined. This CDR3 has 11 residues. The V and J ends lost 1 base and 5 bases respectively, with 3 bases between them. Germline values: CDR1 MNHEY, CDR2 SVGAGI. Here the CDR3 DNA reads TGTGCCAGCAGTTACTTAGACGAGCAGTACTTC. Translating it yields CASSYLDEQYF.

Only one count was recorded for this clone. This chain uses TRBV25-1 with TRBJ2-1; tentative D call: TRBD2 (6 bases). Per germline, CDR1 MGHDK and CDR2 SYGVNS. Trimming shortened V by 9 bases and J by 8 bases, and 14 bases separated the two germline ends. CDR3 length equals 12 residues. CDR3 DNA: TGTGCCAGTTCGGGACTCCCCGATGAGCAGTTCTTC. Its translation is CASSGLPDEQFF.

In the case of this clone: Within the sample, other DNA sequences also encode this same CDR3. V gene TRBV19 combines with J gene TRBJ1-1; 7 bases are shared with TRBD1. J lost 1 base, V lost 5 bases, and 1 base had no gene match. This CDR3 spans 13 amino acids. Germline CDR1 and CDR2: LNHDA and SQIVND (reference sequence). CDR3 amino acids: CASSRTGNTEAFF. CDR3 DNA sequence: TGTGCCAGTAGTCGGACAGGGAACACTGAAGCTTTCTTT.

The chain employs TRBV5-4 and TRBJ1-1; 8 positions agree with TRBD1. The germline CDR1 and CDR2 sequences are SGHNT and YYREEE (reference sequence). CDR3 size: 15 residues. After removal of 4 bases from V and 8 bases from J, the junction contained 13 bases not matched to a gene. The chain's CDR3 is CASSQSGQGGSEAFF. As DNA, the CDR3 is TGTGCCAGCAGCCAGTCAGGACAGGGAGGATCCGAAGCTTTCTTT.

The chain couples TRBV7-9 to TRBJ1-2; no clear D gene. In germline, CDR1 is SEHNR, CDR2 FQNEAQ (reference sequence). This CDR3 is built from 13 residues. Deletions cut 5 bases from V and 2 bases from J, with 9 bases between. The CDR3 here is CASSPTINYGYTF. Written as DNA, the CDR3 is TGTGCCAGCAGCCCGACAATCAACTATGGCTACACCTTC.

The gene calls are TRBV9 and TRBJ2-1; 11 bases align to TRBD2. The length of the CDR3 is 15 residues. Germline CDR1 and CDR2: SGDLS and YYNGEE. J lost 6 bases, V lost 3 bases, and 5 bases had no gene match. This CDR3 reads CASSGWTSGFNEQFF. CDR3 bases: TGTGCCAGCAGCGGTTGGACTAGCGGGTTCAATGAGCAGTTCTTC.

The chain has TRBV5-1 and TRBJ2-1; 8 bases map to TRBD2. Germline CDR1 reads SGHRS; CDR2 reads YFSETQ. The trim removed 3 bases at V and 7 bases at J, leaving 9 bases unmatched. CDR3 length: 15 amino acids. The DNA for the CDR3 is TGCGCCAGCAGCTGGGACGGGAGGGCCACTAATGAGCAGTTCTTC. This translates into CASSWDGRATNEQFF.

The chain carries TRBV27 and TRBJ2-1; TRBD2 aligns across 15 bases. V was clipped by 6 bases and J by 0 bases; unmatched bases: 12. The germline gives CDR1 MNHEY, CDR2 SMNVEV (reference sequence). CDR3 size: 20 residues. CDR3 sequence (DNA): TGTGCCAGCAGCCCGGGCTCCGGGACTAGCGGGGGGAGCTCCTACAATGAGCAGTTCTTC. It is translated as CASSPGSGTSGGSSYNEQFF.

The sample holds a few counts of this clone. V usage is TRBV7-2 and J usage is TRBJ1-3; D uncertain. The V and J ends lost 4 bases and 0 bases respectively, with 7 bases between them. Germline V gives CDR1 SGHTA, CDR2 FQGNSA. CDR3 size: 14 residues. CDR3 in DNA: TGTGCCAGCAGCTCTAGACCCTCTGGAAACACCATATATTTT. Its translation: CASSSRPSGNTIYF. Full variable domain (rest looked up from reference TRBV7-2 and TRBJ1-3): GAGVSQSPSNKVTEKGKDVELRCDPISGHTALYWYRQSLGQGLEFLIYFQGNSAPDKSGLPSDRFSAERTGGSVSTLTIQRTQQEDSAVYLCASSSRPSGNTIYFGEGSWLTVV.

This clone came up once. The V gene is TRBV5-5, the J gene TRBJ1-5; D might be TRBD1 (5 bases). Germline CDR1 reads SGHKS; CDR2 reads YYEKEE (reference sequence). The CDR3 extends over 15 amino acids. Deletions cut 2 bases from V and 6 bases from J, with 15 bases between. Here the CDR3 reads CASSFHAGQGQPQHF. CDR3 nucleotide sequence: TGTGCCAGCAGCTTTCACGCGGGGCAGGGTCAGCCCCAGCATTTT.

In this sample, this clone turned up once. The rearrangement links TRBV7-3 to TRBJ2-1; D call uncertain. V lost 4 bases, J lost 5 bases, and 9 bases lay in between. Germline loops: CDR1 SGHTA, CDR2 FQGTGA. The CDR3 extends over 13 amino acids. CDR3 bases: TGTGCCAGCAGCTCCCCCTCGGACAATGAGCAGTTCTTC. Protein: CASSSPSDNEQFF. Full variable domain (remainder filled in from reference TRBV7-3 and TRBJ2-1): GAGVSQTPSNKVTEKGKYVELRCDPISGHTALYWYRQSLGQGPEFLIYFQGTGAADDSGLPNDRFFAVRPEGSVSTLKIQRTERGDSAVYLCASSSPSDNEQFFGPGTRLTVL.

The CDR3 is CASSLGGSSVSQETQYF. CDR3 coding DNA: TGTGCCAGCAGCTTGGGGGGGTCTAGCGTATCACAAGAGACCCAGTACTTC. The chain has TRBV5-8 and TRBJ2-5, with D possibly TRBD2 on 6 matching bases. V dropped 0 bases and J dropped 2 bases, with 17 bases sitting between them. Germline CDR1 SGHTS, CDR2 YDEGEE. This CDR3 is built from 17 residues.

The J gene is TRBJ1-2, the V gene TRBV21-1; the table gives TRBD1 as D, unverified against the DNA. TRBV21-1 is a listed pseudogene. The CDR3 length is 15 residues. Written as DNA, the CDR3 is TGTGCCAGCAGCACTTCAGACAGGGAGAGCTATGGCTACACCTTC. The encoded protein is CASSTSDRESYGYTF.

The chain carries TRBV6-5 and TRBJ1-5; D is perhaps TRBD1 (5 bases). The CDR3 spans 14 residues. Germline V gene lookup returns CDR1 MNHEY and CDR2 SVGAGI. V lost 9 bases and J 3 bases, leaving 15 bases between the germline ends. The DNA for the CDR3 is TGTGCCAGTCACCCGGACATCTCCAATCAGCCCCAGCATTTT. This gives the protein CASHPDISNQPQHF.

The rearrangement joins TRBV5-1 to TRBJ1-1; D is perhaps TRBD1 (5 bases). CDR3 size: 15 residues. The V end lost 1 base, the J end lost 6 bases, and 16 bases lay between the germline ends. CDR1 SGHRS and CDR2 YFSETQ come from the germline V gene. The CDR3 sequence: CASSLQGAGNAEAFF. CDR3 DNA sequence: TGCGCCAGCAGCTTGCAGGGTGCAGGTAACGCTGAAGCTTTCTTT.

This clone has just a few counts. This chain joins TRBV2 and TRBJ1-6; D possibly corresponds to TRBD1 (6 bases). Per germline, CDR1 SNHLY and CDR2 FYNNEI. The length of the CDR3 is 15 residues. The germline V and J ends were trimmed by 7 bases and 5 bases, with 15 bases remaining between them. CDR3 coding DNA: TGTGCCAGCAAGGCCCTTTCAGGGGATAATTCACCCCTCCACTTT. Its translation: CASKALSGDNSPLHF. The full variable domain, rest sourced from reference TRBV2 and TRBJ1-6, is EPEVTQTPSHQVTQMGQEVILRCVPISNHLYFYWYRQILGQKVEFLVSFYNNEISEKSEIFDDQFSVERPDGSNFTLKIRSTKLEDSAMYFCASKALSGDNSPLHFGNGTRLTVT.

This chain connects TRBV6-1 to TRBJ1-5; D gene ambiguous. Germline CDR1 is MNHNS and CDR2 is SASEGT. V lost 3 bases and J lost 11, with 8 bases in between. The CDR3 totals 11 residues. The CDR3 loop is CASSDWAAQHF. The CDR3 DNA reads TGTGCCAGCAGTGATTGGGCCGCCCAGCATTTT.

The V call is TRBV2, the J call TRBJ2-6; D perhaps matches TRBD1 (6 bases). CDR3 size: 17 residues. The V end lost 5 bases, the J end lost 0 bases, and 14 bases lay between the germline ends. Germline V CDR1 and CDR2: SNHLY, FYNNEI. The CDR3 region is CASSTGHIISGANVLTF. As DNA, the CDR3 is TGTGCCAGCAGTACGGGACATATCATCTCTGGGGCCAACGTCCTGACTTTC.

The V and J genes are TRBV6-5 and TRBJ1-6, with 10 bases identical to TRBD1. In germline, CDR1 is MNHEY, CDR2 SVGAGI. The CDR3 extends over 14 amino acids. Trimming at V came to 6 bases and at J to 10 bases, leaving 6 bases not matched to a gene. The CDR3 DNA reads TGTGCCAGCAGCGTTCCGGACAGGGGGTCACCCCTCCACTTT. This translates into CASSVPDRGSPLHF.

The chain is built from TRBV7-6 and TRBJ2-3; the D gene is possibly TRBD1 (5 bases). CDR1 and CDR2 from the germline V gene are SGHVS and FNYEAQ. V was pared by 1 base and J by 3 bases, with 11 bases between. This CDR3 spans 15 amino acids. The CDR3 DNA reads as TGTGCCAGCAGCTTAGTTCAGGGAAGGACAGATACGCAGTATTTT. Encoded protein: CASSLVQGRTDTQYF.